Below are 8 T cell receptor beta chains sequenced from a single sample in a study of metastatic and nonmetastatic thyroid tumors. Each patient came to thyroid surgery without any prior treatment (of any kind). TCRdb re-called the PCR reads through MiXCR. The table includes over 45,000 clones, less than 25% detected once. Sequenced: blood. Receptors were obtained from a male donor with papillary thyroid cancer or a benign thyroid nodule (not recorded which). Some clones in this sample may be carry-over from other donors' samples.

Ten or more counts support this clone. The chain couples TRBV19 to TRBJ2-1; 8 nucleotides agree with TRBD1. This CDR3 has 18 amino acids. The germline V gene has CDR1 LNHDA and CDR2 SQIVND (reference sequence). The V and J ends lost 5 bases and 0 bases, in that order; junction bases with no gene match: 12. CDR3: CASSPSPGTGFSYNEQFF. Here the CDR3 DNA reads TGTGCCAGTAGTCCAAGTCCCGGGACAGGTTTCTCCTACAATGAGCAGTTCTTC.

This clone was detected ten times or more. The chain is built from TRBV10-3 and TRBJ1-2, with 7 positions matching TRBD1. Germline V gene data show CDR1 as ENHRY and CDR2 as SYGVKD. The CDR3 is 14 amino acids. V lost 4 bases and J lost 6; bases outside the gene matches: 8. The CDR3 DNA is TGTGCCATCAGTGGAGGCGGGCAGGGGGATGGCTACACCTTC. Protein product: CAISGGGQGDGYTF.

This clone was recorded many times. This sequence joins TRBV7-6 and TRBJ2-1; D unresolved. In germline, CDR1 is SGHVS, CDR2 FNYEAQ. With 5 bases removed from V and 7 bases from J, the gap between germline ends came to 12 bases. The CDR3 sequence is 13 residues long. The CDR3 is CASSPYSGNEQFF. The CDR3 DNA is TGTGCCAGCAGCCCCTACAGTGGGAATGAGCAGTTCTTC.

This clone was seen repeatedly, ten times or more. This chain connects TRBV5-1 to TRBJ2-1; weak D call: TRBD2 (5 bases). CDR1 and CDR2 (germline): SGHRS, YFSETQ. The ends were cut back, 2 bases at V and 5 bases at J, with 11 bases in the middle. This CDR3 has 14 amino acids. Here the CDR3 reads CASSLPGINNEQFF. CDR3 nucleotides: TGCGCCAGCAGCTTACCCGGGATTAACAATGAGCAGTTCTTC.

The rearrangement uses TRBV20-1 and TRBJ2-1; 11 positions agree with TRBD2. The CDR3 runs to 14 residues. Per germline, CDR1 DFQATT and CDR2 SNEGSKA (reference sequence). V was clipped by 5 bases and J by 5 bases; unmatched bases: 5. CDR3 sequence: CSAELAGDHNEQFF. CDR3 DNA sequence: TGCAGTGCTGAACTAGCGGGGGACCACAATGAGCAGTTCTTC.

This clone was seen ten or more times. The rearrangement joins TRBV7-9 to TRBJ1-2; D call uncertain. CDR3 length equals 12 residues. CDR1 SEHNR and CDR2 FQNEAQ come from the germline V gene (reference sequence). The V and J ends lost 5 bases and 8 bases respectively, with 12 bases between them. The CDR3 loop reads CASSPDGGGYTF. CDR3 nucleotide sequence: TGTGCCAGCAGCCCCGACGGCGGGGGCTACACCTTC.

This clone has just a few counts. The chain uses TRBV10-3 and TRBJ2-2; D gene unclear. Germline loops: CDR1 ENHRY, CDR2 SYGVKD. Trimming pared 0 bases from V and 1 base from J, leaving 3 bases between. The CDR3 has 14 residues. CDR3 residues: CAISESKNTGELFF. The CDR3 nucleotides read TGTGCCATCAGTGAGTCAAAGAACACCGGGGAGCTGTTTTTT.

This clone was seen ten or more times. Mismatch with germline at one junction end may stem from a read error. The chain is built from TRBV7-7 and TRBJ2-7; D is possibly TRBD2 (6 bases). Germline V CDR1 and CDR2: SSHAT, FNYEAQ (reference sequence). The CDR3 has 13 amino acids. CDR3 sequence: CASSLGLSYEQYF. As DNA, the CDR3 is TGTGCTAGCAGCCTGGGACTTTCCTACGAGCAGTACTTC.